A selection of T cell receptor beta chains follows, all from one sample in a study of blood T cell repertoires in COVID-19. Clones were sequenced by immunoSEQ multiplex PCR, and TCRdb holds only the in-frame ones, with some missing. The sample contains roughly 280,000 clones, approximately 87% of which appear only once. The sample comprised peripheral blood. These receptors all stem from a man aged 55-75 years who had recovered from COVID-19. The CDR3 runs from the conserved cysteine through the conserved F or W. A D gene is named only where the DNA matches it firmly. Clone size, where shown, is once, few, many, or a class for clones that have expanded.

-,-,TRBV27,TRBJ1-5,TGTGCCAGCAGTTTTTTAAGCAATCAGCCCCAGCATTTT,CASSFLSNQPQHF
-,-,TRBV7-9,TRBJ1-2,TGTGCCAGCAGTTCGGGTCGTGGCTACACCTTC,CASSSGRGYTF
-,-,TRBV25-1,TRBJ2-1,TGTGCCAGCAGGGCAGGGCGGGGCAATGAGCAGTTCTTC,CASRAGRGNEQFF
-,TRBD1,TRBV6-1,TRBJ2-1,TGTGCCAGCAGTGAACTCCAAACCGGGACAGGGCAGTTCTTC,CASSELQTGTGQFF
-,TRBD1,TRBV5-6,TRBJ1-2,TGTGCCAGCAGTGCGAATCCGGGACAGGGGACTTATGGCTACACCTTC,CASSANPGQGTYGYTF
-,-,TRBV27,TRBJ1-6,TGTGCCAGCAACCCTCAAGGTGGCGGGGTTGCCTCACCCCTCCACTTT,CASNPQGGGVASPLHF
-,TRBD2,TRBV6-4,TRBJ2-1,TGTGCCAGCAGTGACTCGGGACTAGCGGGAACCTCTTACAATGAGCAGTTCTTC,CASSDSGLAGTSYNEQFF
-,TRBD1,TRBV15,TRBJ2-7,TGTGCCACCAGCAGTGACAGGGGGTCCTCCTACGAGCAGTACTTC,CATSSDRGSSYEQYF
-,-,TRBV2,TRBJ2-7,TGTGCCAGCAGGTCCGGACAGACCTACGAGCAGTACTTC,CASRSGQTYEQYF
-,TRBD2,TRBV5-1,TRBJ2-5,TGCGCCAGCAGCTTGGGCGGAGCGGGGGGGCAAGAGACCCAGTACTTC,CASSLGGAGGQETQYF
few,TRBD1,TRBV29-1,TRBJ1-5,TGCAGCGTCTCGGACAGGGGAGGCAATCAGCCCCAGCATTTT,CSVSDRGGNQPQHF
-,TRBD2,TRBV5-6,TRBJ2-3,TGTGCCAGCAGCTTGGTTGGTAGCGGGATAGATACGCAGTATTTT,CASSLVGSGIDTQYF
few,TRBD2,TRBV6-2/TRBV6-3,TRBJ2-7,TGTGCCAGCAGTTCGGTTAGCGGGAGTGCCGAGCAGTACTTC,CASSSVSGSAEQYF
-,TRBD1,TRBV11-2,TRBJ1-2,TGTGCCAGCAGCTTAGTGGCCGGACAGGCCGTTGGCTACACCTTC,CASSLVAGQAVGYTF
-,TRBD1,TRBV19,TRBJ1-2,TGTGCCAGTAGTATACGACAGGGGGATGGCTACACCTTC,CASSIRQGDGYTF
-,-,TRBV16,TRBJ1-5,TGTGCCAGCAGCCAATCTAGCGGGCTCGGGAATCAGCCCCAGCATTTT,CASSQSSGLGNQPQHF
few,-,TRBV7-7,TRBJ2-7,TGTGCCAGCAGCGGACACTTCGACCTGTCCTACGAGCAGTACTTC,CASSGHFDLSYEQYF
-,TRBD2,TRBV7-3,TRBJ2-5,TGTGCCAGCAGCTTAATGGCGGGGGGGGGTGAGACCCAGTACTTC,CASSLMAGGGETQYF
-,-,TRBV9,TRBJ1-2,TGTGCCAGCAGCGTAGAGGGCCAGGGCCAGGGCGGCTACACCTTC,CASSVEGQGQGGYTF
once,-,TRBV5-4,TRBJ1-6,TGTGCCAGCAGCTACGGACAGCCGCATAATTCACCCCTCCACTTT,CASSYGQPHNSPLHF
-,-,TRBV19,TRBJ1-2,TGTGCCACCCGGACAGCTTGGGGCTACACCTTC,CATRTAWGYTF
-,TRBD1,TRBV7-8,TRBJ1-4,TGTGCCAGCAGTTTACAGGGGACGGTAGGAAAACTGTTTTTT,CASSLQGTVGKLFF
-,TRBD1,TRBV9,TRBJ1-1,TGTGCCAGCAGCAGCGGACAGGGGGCAAACACTGAAGCTTTCTTT,CASSSGQGANTEAFF
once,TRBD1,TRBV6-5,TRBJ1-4,TGTGCCAGCAGTCCTCGGACAGGAGCTGGTGAAAAACTGTTTTTT,CASSPRTGAGEKLFF
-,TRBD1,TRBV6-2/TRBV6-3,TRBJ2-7,TGTGCCAGCAGTAGTAGAGCCGGGACAGCGACCTACGAGCAGTACTTC,CASSSRAGTATYEQYF
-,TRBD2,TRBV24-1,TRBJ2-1,TGTGCCACCAGTGATGACACGGCGGGGGGGTATTACAATGAGCAGTTCTTC,CATSDDTAGGYYNEQFF
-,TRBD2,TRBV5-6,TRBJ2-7,TGTGCCAGCAGCTTCTGGACTAGCGGGCGCTCCTACGAGCAGTACTTC,CASSFWTSGRSYEQYF
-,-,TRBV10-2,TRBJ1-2,TGCGCCAGCAGTGATAATGCGGGAGGATTCGGCTATGGCTACACCTTC,CASSDNAGGFGYGYTF
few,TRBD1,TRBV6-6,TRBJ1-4,TGTGCCAGCAGTTATTTGGACAGGAATGAAAAACTGTTTTTT,CASSYLDRNEKLFF
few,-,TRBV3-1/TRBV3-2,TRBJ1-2,TGTGCCAGCAGCCAAGGAAACAGGTTAGGTGGCTACACCTTC,CASSQGNRLGGYTF
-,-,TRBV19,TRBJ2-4,TGTGCCAGTAGTAACACAGGAGCCAAAAACATTCAGTACTTC,CASSNTGAKNIQYF
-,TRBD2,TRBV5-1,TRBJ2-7,TGCGCCAGCAGCTTGAGTGTGGCTAGCGGGAGTTACGAGCAGTACTTC,CASSLSVASGSYEQYF
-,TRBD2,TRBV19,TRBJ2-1,TGTGCCAGTAGTATGGCTAGCGGGAGGGGGGTAAAAAATGAGCAGTTCTTC,CASSMASGRGVKNEQFF
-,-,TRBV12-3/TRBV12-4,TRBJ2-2,TGTGCCAGCGGGGCAGTCAACACCGGGGAGCTGTTTTTT,CASGAVNTGELFF
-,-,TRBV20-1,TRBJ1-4,TGCAGTGCTAGTGGCCGGCGGGAGGGAGGCGAAAAACTGTTTTTT,CSASGRREGGEKLFF
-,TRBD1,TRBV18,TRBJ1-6,TGTGCCAGCTCACCCTTCGGGACAGGGGGGAGCTCCTATAATTCACCCCTCCACTTT,CASSPFGTGGSSYNSPLHF
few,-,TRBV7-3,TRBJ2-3,TGTGCCAGCAGCTCAAACAGGGCAGATACGCAGTATTTT,CASSSNRADTQYF
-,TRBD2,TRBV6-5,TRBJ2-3,TGTGCCAGCAGTTACTCGATCCTAGCGGGGACAGATACGCAGTATTTT,CASSYSILAGTDTQYF
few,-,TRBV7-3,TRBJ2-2,TGTGCCAGCAGTTCGGGTCCGGTTGGCAGGGAGCTGTTTTTT,CASSSGPVGRELFF
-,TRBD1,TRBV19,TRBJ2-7,TGTGCCAGTAGTAGAAAGACAGGGGTGAACGAGCAGTACTTC,CASSRKTGVNEQYF
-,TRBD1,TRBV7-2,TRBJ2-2,TGTGCCAGCAGGGACAGGGCGAACACCGGGGAGCTGTTTTTT,CASRDRANTGELFF
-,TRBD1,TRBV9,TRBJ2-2,TGTGCCAGCAGCGTAGGACAGGGGCCGAACACCGGGGAGCTGTTTTTT,CASSVGQGPNTGELFF
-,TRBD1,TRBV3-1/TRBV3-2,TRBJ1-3,TGTGCCAGCAGCCAAGTTTCAGGGGGAGGAAACACCATATATTTT,CASSQVSGGGNTIYF
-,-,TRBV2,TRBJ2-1,TGTGCCAGCGCGAGGCCGAGCTCCTACAATGAGCAGTTCTTC,CASARPSSYNEQFF
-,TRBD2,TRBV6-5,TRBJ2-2,TGTGCCAGCACCCCGGGACTAGCGTACACCGGGGAGCTGTTTTTT,CASTPGLAYTGELFF
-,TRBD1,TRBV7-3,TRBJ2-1,TGTGCCAGCAGCTCGGGGACAGGGGGTTTCGGGTACGATGAGCAGTTCTTC,CASSSGTGGFGYDEQFF
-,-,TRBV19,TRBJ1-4,TGTGCCAGTAGTCTGTCCAGGGGTCAGACCCCTGGAAAACTGTTTTTT,CASSLSRGQTPGKLFF
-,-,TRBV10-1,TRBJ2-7,TGCGCCAGCAGTGACCGGGGAAGTGGCGAGCAGTACTTC,CASSDRGSGEQYF
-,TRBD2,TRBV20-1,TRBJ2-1,TGCAGTGCTACTGATTCTACAGTAGCGGGGGGAATACACAATGAGCAGTTCTTC,CSATDSTVAGGIHNEQFF
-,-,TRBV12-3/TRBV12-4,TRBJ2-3,TGTGCCAGCAGTAAATTACAGGGAGATACGCAGTATTTT,CASSKLQGDTQYF
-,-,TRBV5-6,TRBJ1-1,TGTGCCAGCAGCGGGGAGGGGGAGAACACTGAAGCTTTCTTT,CASSGEGENTEAFF
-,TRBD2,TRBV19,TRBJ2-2,TGTGCCAGTAGTCCGTCTAGCGGGTCTTACACCGGGGAGCTGTTTTTT,CASSPSSGSYTGELFF
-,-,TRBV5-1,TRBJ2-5,TGCGCCAGCAGCTCCGATGGGTGGACCAGGGGACAAGAGACCCAGTACTTC,CASSSDGWTRGQETQYF
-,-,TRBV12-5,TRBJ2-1,TGTGCTAGTGGTTTGGGACAGCAAAGCAATGAGCAGTTCTTC,CASGLGQQSNEQFF
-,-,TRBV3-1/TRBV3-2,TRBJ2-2,TGTGCCAGCAGCCAAGTTCAGGGCATCGGGGAGCTGTTTTTT,CASSQVQGIGELFF
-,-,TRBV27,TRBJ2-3,TGTGCCAGCAGTTTAACGTCGCAGGGAACAGATACGCAGTATTTT,CASSLTSQGTDTQYF
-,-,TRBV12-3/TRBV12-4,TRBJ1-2,TGTGCCAGCAGTTTATTGGGAGGTCGCTACACCTTC,CASSLLGGRYTF
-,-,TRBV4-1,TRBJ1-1,TGCGCCAGCCGATCAAACAGGAGGAACACTGAAGCTTTCTTT,CASRSNRRNTEAFF
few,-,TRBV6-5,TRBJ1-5,TGTGCCAGTGCGAAGGAGTGGCATAGCAATCAGCCCCAGCATTTT,CASAKEWHSNQPQHF
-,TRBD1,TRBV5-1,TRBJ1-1,TGCGCCAGCAGCTTGGGATTACAGGGGGCGAACACTGAAGCTTTCTTT,CASSLGLQGANTEAFF